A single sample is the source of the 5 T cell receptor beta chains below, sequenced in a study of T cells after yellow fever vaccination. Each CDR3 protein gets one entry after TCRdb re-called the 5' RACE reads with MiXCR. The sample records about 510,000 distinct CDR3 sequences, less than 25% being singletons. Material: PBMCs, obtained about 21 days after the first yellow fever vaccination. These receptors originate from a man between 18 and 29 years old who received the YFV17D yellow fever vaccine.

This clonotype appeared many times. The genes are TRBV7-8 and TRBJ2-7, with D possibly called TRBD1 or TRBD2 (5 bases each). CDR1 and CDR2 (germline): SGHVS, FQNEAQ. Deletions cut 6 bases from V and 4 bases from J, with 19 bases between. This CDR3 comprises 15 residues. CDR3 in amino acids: CASRGDFGLTYEQYV. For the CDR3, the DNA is TGTGCCAGCAGGGGGGATTTTGGGCTAACATACGAGCAGTACGTC.

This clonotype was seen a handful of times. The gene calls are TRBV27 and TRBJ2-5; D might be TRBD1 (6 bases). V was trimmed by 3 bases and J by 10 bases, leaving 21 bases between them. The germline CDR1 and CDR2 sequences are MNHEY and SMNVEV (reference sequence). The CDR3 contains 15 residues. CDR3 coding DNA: TGTGCCAGCAGTTTTCCTGCCAGGGACAAGAGGGGCCAGTACTTC. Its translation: CASSFPARDKRGQYF.

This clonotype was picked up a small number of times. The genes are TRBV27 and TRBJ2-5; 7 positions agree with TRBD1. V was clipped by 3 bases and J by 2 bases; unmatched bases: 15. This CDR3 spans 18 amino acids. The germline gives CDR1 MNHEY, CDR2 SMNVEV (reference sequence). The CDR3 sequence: CASSLTGFKGREQETQYF. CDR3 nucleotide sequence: TGTGCCAGCAGTTTGACAGGGTTTAAGGGGAGAGAACAAGAGACCCAGTACTTC.

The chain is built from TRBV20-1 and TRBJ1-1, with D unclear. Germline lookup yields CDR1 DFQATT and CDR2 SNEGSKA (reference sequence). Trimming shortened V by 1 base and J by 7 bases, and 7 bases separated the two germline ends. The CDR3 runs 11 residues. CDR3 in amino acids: CSARVPGEAFF. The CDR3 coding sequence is TGCAGTGCTAGAGTTCCTGGTGAAGCTTTCTTT.

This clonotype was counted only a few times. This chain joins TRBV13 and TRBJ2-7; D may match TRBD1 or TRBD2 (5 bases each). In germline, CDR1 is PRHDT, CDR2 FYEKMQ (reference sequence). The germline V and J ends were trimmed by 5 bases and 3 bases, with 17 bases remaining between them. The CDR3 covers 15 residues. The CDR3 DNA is TGTGCCAGCAGCGTCCGCCAGAGGGGAAACTACGAGCAGTACTTC. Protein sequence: CASSVRQRGNYEQYF.